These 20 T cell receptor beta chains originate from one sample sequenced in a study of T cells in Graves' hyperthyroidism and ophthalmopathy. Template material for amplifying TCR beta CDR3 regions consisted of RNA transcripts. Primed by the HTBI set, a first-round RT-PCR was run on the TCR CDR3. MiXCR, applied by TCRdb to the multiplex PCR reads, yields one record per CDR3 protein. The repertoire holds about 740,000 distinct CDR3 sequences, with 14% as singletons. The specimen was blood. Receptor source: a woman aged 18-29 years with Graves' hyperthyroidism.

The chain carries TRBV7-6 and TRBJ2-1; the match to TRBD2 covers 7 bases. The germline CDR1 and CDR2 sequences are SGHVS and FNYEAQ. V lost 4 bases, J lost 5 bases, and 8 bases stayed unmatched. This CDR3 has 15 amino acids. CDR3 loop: CASSSNPSGDNEQFF. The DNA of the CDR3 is TGTGCCAGCAGCTCCAACCCTAGCGGAGACAATGAGCAGTTCTTC.

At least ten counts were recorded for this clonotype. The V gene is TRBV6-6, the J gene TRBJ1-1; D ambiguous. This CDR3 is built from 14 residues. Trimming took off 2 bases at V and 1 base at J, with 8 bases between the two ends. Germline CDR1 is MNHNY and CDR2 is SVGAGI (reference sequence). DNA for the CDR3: TGTGCCAGCAGTTACGGACTTAGGAACACTGAAGCTTTCTTT. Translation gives CASSYGLRNTEAFF.

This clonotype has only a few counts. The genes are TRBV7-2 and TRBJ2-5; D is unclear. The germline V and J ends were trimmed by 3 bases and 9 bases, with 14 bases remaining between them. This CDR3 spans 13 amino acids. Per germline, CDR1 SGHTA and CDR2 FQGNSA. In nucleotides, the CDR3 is TGTGCCAGCAGCTTTGTAGTCAAGGTGGCCCAGTACTTC. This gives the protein CASSFVVKVAQYF.

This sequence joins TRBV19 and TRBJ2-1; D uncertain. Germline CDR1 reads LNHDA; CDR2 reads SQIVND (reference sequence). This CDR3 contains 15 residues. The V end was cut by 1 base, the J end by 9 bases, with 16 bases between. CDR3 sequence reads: CASSIGATRNAEQFF. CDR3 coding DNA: TGTGCCAGTAGTATAGGAGCGACCCGCAACGCTGAGCAGTTCTTC.

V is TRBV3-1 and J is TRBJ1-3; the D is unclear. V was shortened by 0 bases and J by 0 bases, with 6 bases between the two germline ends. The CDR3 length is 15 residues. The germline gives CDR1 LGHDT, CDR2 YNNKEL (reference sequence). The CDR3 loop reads CASSQDDLSGNTIYF. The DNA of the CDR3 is TGTGCCAGCAGCCAAGACGACCTCTCTGGAAACACCATATATTTT.

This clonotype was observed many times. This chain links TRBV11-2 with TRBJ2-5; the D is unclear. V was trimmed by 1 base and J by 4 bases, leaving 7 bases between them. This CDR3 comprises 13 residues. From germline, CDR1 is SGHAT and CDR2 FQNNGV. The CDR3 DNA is TGTGCCAGCAGCTTAGCCCCGGGAGAGACCCAGTACTTC. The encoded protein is CASSLAPGETQYF.

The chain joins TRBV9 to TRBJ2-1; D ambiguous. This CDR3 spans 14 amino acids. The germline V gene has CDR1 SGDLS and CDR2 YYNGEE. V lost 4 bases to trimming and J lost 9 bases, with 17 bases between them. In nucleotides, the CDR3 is TGTGCCAGCAGCCCCCCGGGCACCTGGGCTGAGCAGTTCTTC. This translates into CASSPPGTWAEQFF.

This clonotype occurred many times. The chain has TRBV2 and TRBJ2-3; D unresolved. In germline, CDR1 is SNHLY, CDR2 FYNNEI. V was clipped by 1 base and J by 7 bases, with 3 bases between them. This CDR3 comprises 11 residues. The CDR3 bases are TGTGCCAGCAGTGAAGATCATACGCAGTATTTT. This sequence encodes CASSEDHTQYF.

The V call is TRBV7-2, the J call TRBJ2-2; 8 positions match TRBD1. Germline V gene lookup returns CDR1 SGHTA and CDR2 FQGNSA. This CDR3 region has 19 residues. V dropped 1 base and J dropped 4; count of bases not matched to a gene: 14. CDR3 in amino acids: CASSLGGWTGTLSTGELFF. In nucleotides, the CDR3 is TGTGCCAGCAGCTTAGGGGGTTGGACAGGGACCCTAAGCACCGGGGAGCTGTTTTTT.

The CDR3 here is CASRITGNEQYF. The CDR3 nucleotides are TGTGCCAGCAGGATTACAGGCAACGAGCAGTACTTC. The rearrangement links TRBV13 to TRBJ2-7, with D possibly being TRBD1 (5 bases). Per the germline V gene, CDR1 is PRHDT and CDR2 is FYEKMQ (reference sequence). The CDR3 covers 12 residues. Trimming removed 6 bases at V and 5 bases at J, with 11 bases between.

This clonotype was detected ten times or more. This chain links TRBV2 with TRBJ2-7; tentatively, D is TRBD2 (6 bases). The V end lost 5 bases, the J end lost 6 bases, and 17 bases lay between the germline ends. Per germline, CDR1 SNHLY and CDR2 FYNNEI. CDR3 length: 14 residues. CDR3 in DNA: TGTGCCAGCAGTAAGCTAGGAGGGACGGGCGAGCAGTACTTC. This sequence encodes CASSKLGGTGEQYF.

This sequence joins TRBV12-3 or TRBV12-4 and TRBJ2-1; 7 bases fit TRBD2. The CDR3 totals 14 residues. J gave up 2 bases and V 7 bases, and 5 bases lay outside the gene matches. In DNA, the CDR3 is TGTGCCAGCATTCCGGGAGGAACCTACAATGAGCAGTTCTTC. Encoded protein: CASIPGGTYNEQFF.

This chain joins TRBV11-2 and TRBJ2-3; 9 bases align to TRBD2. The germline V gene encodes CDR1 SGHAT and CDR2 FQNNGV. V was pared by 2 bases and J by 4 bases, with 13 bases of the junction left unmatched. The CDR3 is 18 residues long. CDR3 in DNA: TGTGCCAGCAGCTTAACCCGTTCCCCTGGCGGGAGGGCAGATACGCAGTATTTT. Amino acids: CASSLTRSPGGRADTQYF.

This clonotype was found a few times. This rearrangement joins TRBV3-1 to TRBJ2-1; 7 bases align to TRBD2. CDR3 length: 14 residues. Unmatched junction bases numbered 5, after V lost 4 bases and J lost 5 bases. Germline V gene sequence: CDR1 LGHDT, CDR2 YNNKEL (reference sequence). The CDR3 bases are TGTGCCAGCAGCCTTTGGACTAGTCACAATGAGCAGTTCTTC. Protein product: CASSLWTSHNEQFF.

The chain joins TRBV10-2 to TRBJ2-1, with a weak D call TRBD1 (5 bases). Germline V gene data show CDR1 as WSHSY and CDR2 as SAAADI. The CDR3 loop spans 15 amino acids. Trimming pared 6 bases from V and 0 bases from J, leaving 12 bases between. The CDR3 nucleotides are TGCGCCAGCAGAGACAGTCTCTTCTCCTACAATGAGCAGTTCTTC. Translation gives CASRDSLFSYNEQFF.

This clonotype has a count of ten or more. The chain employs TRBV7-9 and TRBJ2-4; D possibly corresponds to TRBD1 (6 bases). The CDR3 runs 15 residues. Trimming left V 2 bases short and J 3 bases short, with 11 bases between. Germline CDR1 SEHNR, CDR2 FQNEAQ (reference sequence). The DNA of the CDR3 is TGTGCCAGCAGCTTAACAGGACAGTTCAAAAACATTCAGTACTTC. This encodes CASSLTGQFKNIQYF. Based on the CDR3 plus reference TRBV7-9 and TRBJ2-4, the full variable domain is DTGVSQNPRHKITKRGQNVTFRCDPISEHNRLYWYRQTLGQGPEFLTYFQNEAQLEKSRLLSDRFSAERPKGSFSTLEIQRTEQGDSAMYLCASSLTGQFKNIQYFGAGTRLSVL.

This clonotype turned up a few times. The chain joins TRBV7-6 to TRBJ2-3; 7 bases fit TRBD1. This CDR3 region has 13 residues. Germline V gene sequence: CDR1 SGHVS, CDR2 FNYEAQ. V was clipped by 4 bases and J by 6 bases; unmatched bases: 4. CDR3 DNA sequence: TGTGCCAGCAGCTCTGGACAGGCGGATACGCAGTATTTT. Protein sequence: CASSSGQADTQYF.

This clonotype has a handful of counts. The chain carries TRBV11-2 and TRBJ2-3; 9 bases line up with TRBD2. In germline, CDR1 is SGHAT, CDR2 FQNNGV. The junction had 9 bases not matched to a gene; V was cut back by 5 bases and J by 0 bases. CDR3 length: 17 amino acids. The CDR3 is CASSPRWTSVSTDTQYF. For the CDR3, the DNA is TGTGCCAGCAGCCCCAGGTGGACTAGCGTGAGCACAGATACGCAGTATTTT.

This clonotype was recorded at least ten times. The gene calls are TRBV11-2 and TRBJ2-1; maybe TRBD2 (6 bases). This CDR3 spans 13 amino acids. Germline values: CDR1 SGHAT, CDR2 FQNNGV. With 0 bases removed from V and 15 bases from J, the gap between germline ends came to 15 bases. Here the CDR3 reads CASSLERIVGRFF. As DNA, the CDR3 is TGTGCCAGCAGCTTAGAGAGGATTGTCGGGAGGTTCTTC.

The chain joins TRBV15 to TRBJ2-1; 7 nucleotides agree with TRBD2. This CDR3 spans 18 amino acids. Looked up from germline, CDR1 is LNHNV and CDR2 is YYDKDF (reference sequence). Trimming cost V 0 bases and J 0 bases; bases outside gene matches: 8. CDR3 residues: CATSREKTRDYSYNEQFF. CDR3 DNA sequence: TGTGCCACCAGCAGAGAAAAGACCCGGGACTACTCCTACAATGAGCAGTTCTTC.